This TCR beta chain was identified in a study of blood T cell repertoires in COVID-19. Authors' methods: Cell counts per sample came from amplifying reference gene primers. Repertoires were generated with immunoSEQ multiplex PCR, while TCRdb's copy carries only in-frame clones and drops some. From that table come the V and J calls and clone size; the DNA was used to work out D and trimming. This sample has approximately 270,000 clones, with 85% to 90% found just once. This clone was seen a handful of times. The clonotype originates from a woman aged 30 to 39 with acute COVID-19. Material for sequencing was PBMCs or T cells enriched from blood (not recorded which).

CDR3 DNA: TGTGCCAGCAGCGCCTTAGGGACTAGCGGCGAGCAGTACTTC. Residues: CASSALGTSGEQYF. V usage is TRBV9 and J usage is TRBJ2-7, with 11 positions matching TRBD2. Germline CDR1 SGDLS, CDR2 YYNGEE. The CDR3 sequence is 14 residues long. The junction had 5 bases not matched to a gene; V was cut back by 3 bases and J by 6 bases.